This T cell receptor beta chain was captured by sequencing in a study of T cells in Graves' hyperthyroidism and ophthalmopathy. CDR3 size: 15 residues. Germline assignment: CDR1 MNHEY and CDR2 SVGAGI. V lost 4 bases and J lost 2, with 12 bases in between. Amplification yielded TCR beta CDR3 regions, with RNA transcripts as the source. First-round RT-PCR of the TCR CDR3 relied on the HTBI primer set. Using its own MiXCR run on the multiplex PCR reads, TCRdb lists one record per CDR3 protein. The sample has approximately 520,000 distinct CDR3 sequences, less than 25% seen once. The receptor comes from a man aged 18 to 30 with Graves' hyperthyroidism. The chain recombines TRBV6-5 with TRBJ1-5; TRBD1 might be the D (5 bases). Sequenced sample: blood. The DNA of the CDR3 is TGTGCCAGCAGTTTAGGGGCGAGTGGCAATCAGCCCCAGCATTTT. It is translated as CASSLGASGNQPQHF.